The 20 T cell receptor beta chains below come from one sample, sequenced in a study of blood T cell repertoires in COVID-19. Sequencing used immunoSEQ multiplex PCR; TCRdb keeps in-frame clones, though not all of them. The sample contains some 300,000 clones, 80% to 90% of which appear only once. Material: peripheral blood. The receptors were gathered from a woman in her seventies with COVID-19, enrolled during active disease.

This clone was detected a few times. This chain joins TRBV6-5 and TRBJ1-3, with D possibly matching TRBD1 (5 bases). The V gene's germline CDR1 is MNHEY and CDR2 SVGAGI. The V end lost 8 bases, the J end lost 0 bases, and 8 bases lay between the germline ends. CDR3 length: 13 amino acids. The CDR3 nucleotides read TGTGCCAGCTCAGGGTTCTCTGGAAACACCATATATTTT. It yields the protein CASSGFSGNTIYF.

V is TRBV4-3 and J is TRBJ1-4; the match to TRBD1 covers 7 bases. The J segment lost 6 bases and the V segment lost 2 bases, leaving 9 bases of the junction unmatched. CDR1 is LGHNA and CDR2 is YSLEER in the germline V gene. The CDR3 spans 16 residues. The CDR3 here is CASSQSTNTGDEKLFF. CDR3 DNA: TGCGCCAGCAGCCAATCCACTAATACAGGGGATGAAAAACTGTTTTTT.

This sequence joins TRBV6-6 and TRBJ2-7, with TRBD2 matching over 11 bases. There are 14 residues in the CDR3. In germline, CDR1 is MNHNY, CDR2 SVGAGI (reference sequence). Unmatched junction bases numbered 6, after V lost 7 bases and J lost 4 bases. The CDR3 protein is CASTPSGGTYEQYF. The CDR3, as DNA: TGTGCCAGCACCCCTAGCGGGGGGACTTACGAGCAGTACTTC.

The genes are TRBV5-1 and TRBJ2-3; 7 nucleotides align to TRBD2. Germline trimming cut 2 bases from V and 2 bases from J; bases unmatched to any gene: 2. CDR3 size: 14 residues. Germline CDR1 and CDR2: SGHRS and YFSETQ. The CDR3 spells CASSLGTTTDTQYF. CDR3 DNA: TGCGCCAGCAGCTTAGGGACTACCACAGATACGCAGTATTTT.

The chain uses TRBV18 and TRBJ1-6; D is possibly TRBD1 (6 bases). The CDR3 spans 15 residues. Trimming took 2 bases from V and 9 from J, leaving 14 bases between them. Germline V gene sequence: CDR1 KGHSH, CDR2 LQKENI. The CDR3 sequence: CASSPSAGVFSPLHF. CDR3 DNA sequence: TGTGCCAGCTCACCAAGTGCAGGGGTTTTTTCACCCCTCCACTTT.

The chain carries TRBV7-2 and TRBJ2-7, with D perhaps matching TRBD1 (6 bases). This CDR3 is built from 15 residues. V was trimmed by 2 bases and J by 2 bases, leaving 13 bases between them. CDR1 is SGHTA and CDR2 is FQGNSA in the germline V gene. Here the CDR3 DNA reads TGTGCCAGCAGCTTAATGGCAGGGGCCCCCTACGAGCAGTACTTC. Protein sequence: CASSLMAGAPYEQYF.

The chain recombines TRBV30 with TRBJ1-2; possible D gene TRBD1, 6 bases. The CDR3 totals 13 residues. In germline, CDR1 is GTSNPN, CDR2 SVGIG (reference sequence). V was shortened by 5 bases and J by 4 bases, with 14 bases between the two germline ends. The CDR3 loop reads CAWDTDSSYGYTF. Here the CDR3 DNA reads TGTGCCTGGGACACGGACAGCTCCTATGGCTACACCTTC.

Here the CDR3 DNA reads TGTGCCAGTTGTAAGACAGGTCCTACCACAGATACGCAGTATTTT. It is translated as CASCKTGPTTDTQYF. The J gene is TRBJ2-3, the V gene TRBV19; TRBD1 might be the D (6 bases). The germline gives CDR1 LNHDA, CDR2 SQIVND (reference sequence). The CDR3 totals 15 residues. The V end lost 8 bases, the J end lost 2 bases, and 17 bases lay between the germline ends.

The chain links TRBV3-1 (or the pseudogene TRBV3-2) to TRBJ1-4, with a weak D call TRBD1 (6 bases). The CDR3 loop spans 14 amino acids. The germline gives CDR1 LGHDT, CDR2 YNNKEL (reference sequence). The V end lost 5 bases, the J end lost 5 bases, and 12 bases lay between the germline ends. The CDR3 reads CASSSGTRNEKLFF. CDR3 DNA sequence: TGTGCCAGCAGCTCCGGGACAAGGAATGAAAAACTGTTTTTT.

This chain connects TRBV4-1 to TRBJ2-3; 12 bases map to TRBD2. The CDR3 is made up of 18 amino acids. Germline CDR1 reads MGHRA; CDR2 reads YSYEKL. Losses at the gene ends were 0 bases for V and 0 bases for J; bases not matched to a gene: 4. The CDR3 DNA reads TGCGCCAGCAGCCAAGAAACTAGCGGGGGGAGGAGCACAGATACGCAGTATTTT. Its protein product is CASSQETSGGRSTDTQYF.

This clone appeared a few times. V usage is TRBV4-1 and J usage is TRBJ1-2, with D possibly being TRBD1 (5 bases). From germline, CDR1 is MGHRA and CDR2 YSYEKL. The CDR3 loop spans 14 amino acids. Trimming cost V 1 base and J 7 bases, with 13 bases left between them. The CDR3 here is CASSQVGPVGGYTF. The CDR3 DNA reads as TGCGCCAGCAGCCAAGTGGGGCCGGTGGGTGGCTACACCTTC.

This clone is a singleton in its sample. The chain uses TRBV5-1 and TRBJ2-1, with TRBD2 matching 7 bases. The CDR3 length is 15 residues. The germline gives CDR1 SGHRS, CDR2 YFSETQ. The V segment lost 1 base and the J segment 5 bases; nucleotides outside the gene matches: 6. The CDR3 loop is CASSLSVGGNNEQFF. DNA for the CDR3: TGCGCCAGCAGCTTGAGTGTCGGGGGGAACAATGAGCAGTTCTTC.

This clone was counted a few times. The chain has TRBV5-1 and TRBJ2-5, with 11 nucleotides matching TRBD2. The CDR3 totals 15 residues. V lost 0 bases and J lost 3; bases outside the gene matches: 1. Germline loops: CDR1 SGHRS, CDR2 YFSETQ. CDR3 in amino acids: CASSLELAGEETQYF. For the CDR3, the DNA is TGCGCCAGCAGCTTGGAACTAGCGGGGGAAGAGACCCAGTACTTC. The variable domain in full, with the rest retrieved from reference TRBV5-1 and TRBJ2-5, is KAGVTQTPRYLIKTRGQQVTLSCSPISGHRSVSWYQQTPGQGLQFLFEYFSETQRNKGNFPGRFSGRQFSNSRSEMNVSTLELGDSALYLCASSLELAGEETQYFGPGTRLLVL.

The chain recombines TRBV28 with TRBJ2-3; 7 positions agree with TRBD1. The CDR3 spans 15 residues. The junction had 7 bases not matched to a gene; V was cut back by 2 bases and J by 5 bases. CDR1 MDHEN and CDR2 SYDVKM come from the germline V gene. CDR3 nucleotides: TGTGCCAGCAGTTTAATCAGGGCAGGGGGAGATACGCAGTATTTT. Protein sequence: CASSLIRAGGDTQYF.

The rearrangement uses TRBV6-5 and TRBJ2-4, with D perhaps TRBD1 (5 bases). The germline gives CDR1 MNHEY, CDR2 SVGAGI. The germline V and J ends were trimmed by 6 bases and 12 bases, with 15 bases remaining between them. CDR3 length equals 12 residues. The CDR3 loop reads CASRHYPDSQYF. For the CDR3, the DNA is TGTGCCAGCAGACACTACCCCGACAGTCAGTACTTC.

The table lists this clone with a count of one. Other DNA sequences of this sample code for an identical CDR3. CDR3 nucleotides: TGTGCTAGTGGCCTTTCCTCTGGAAACACCATATATTTT. The encoded protein is CASGLSSGNTIYF. The V and J genes are TRBV12-5 and TRBJ1-3; D ambiguous. V was cut by 6 bases and J by 0 bases, with 6 bases left in between. This CDR3 is built from 13 residues. The V gene's germline CDR1 is LGHNT and CDR2 FRNRAP.

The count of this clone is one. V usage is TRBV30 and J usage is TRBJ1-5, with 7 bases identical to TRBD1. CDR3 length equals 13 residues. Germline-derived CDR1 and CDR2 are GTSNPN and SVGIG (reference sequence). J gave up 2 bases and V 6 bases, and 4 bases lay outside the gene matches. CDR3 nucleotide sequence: TGTGCCTGCTCCGGACAGGGCAATCAGCCCCAGCATTTT. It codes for CACSGQGNQPQHF.

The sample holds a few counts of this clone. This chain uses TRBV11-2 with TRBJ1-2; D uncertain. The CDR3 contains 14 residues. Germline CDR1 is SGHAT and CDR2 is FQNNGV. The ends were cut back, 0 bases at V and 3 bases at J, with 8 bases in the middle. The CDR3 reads CASSLDFQDYGYTF. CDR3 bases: TGTGCCAGCAGCTTAGATTTTCAGGACTATGGCTACACCTTC.

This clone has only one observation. This CDR3 reads CASSPSGGSTDTQYF. In nucleotides, the CDR3 is TGTGCCAGCAGTCCTTCTGGGGGGAGCACAGATACGCAGTATTTT. V gene TRBV6-5 combines with J gene TRBJ2-3, with D tentatively TRBD2 (6 bases). Trimming shortened V by 5 bases and J by 0 bases, and 12 bases separated the two germline ends. The germline V gene has CDR1 MNHEY and CDR2 SVGAGI. The CDR3 length is 15 residues.

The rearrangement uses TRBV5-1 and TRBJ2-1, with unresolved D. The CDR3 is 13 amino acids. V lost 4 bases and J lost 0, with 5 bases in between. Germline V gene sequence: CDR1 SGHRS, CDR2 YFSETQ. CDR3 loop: CASSPSSYNEQFF. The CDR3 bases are TGCGCCAGCAGCCCTAGCTCCTACAATGAGCAGTTCTTC.